Given below is one TCR beta chain in context. In the authors' workflow: Quantification of nucleated cells was approximated via reference gene primer amplification. The table came from immunoSEQ multiplex PCR; TCRdb's copy has only in-frame clones and leaves some out. The V and J calls and clone size are taken from that table; D and trimming were inferred from the DNA. The sample lists around 400,000 clones; about 89% were seen once. The source of the sample is a study of blood T cell repertoires in COVID-19. Overall study: Donors in the United States, Italy and Spain gave samples during acute or convalescent COVID-19. The cDNA or gDNA used as material had been derived from T cells, B-cell-depleted T cells, or PBMCs.

Seattle cases were enrolled at active infection and followed longitudinally. Germline CDR1 reads SQVTM; CDR2 reads ANQGSEA. The CDR3 runs 13 residues. The V and J ends lost 7 bases and 1 base respectively, with 13 bases between them. The source of this sequence is a woman in her sixties or seventies with COVID-19, enrolled during active disease. The chain links TRBV29-1 to TRBJ1-1, with a possible D match to TRBD1 (6 bases). Sequencing input: peripheral blood. The DNA for the CDR3 is TGCAGCGCATCATCGGACAGGAACACTGAAGCTTTCTTT. Protein sequence: CSASSDRNTEAFF.